This T cell receptor beta chain came from a study of PD-1 blockade in mismatch repair-deficient tumors. The overall study: Enrolled about 2013-2017, patients had progressing, pretreated mismatch repair-deficient cancers of 11 to 13 types. Whole-study findings and limits: Tumor-resident clones, often undetectable pretreatment in blood, expanded then contracted after pembrolizumab.

A note on this clone: What it binds is unknown.

As to time point: 10-day in vitro stimulation with candidate neoantigen peptide 7. Each of 7 or 8 ELISpot-reactive candidate peptides was used for approximately nine-day stimulation. Trimming removed 6 bases from V and 0 bases from J; junction bases left unmatched: 10. Germline V CDR1 and CDR2: SQVTM, ANQGSEA. This CDR3 spans 15 amino acids. The method was immunoSEQ multiplex PCR; TCRdb's version includes in-frame clones alone and lacks a portion of them. Of several thousand clones in the sample, about 87% were seen once. The sequencing used cells cultured in vitro, collected from a patient treated with pembrolizumab. The V gene is TRBV29-1, the J gene TRBJ1-2, with 7 bases fitting TRBD1. The source is an adult with mismatch repair-deficient cancer. In DNA, the CDR3 is TGCAGCGTGAGGGATACGGGACAGACTAACTATGGCTACACCTTC. This codes for CSVRDTGQTNYGYTF.